The 3 T cell receptor beta chains below all came from one sample that was sequenced in a study of blood T cell repertoires in COVID-19. Method: immunoSEQ multiplex PCR; TCRdb's copy keeps in-frame clones and lacks some. The sample gives under 200,000 clones, about 85% of which show up once; approximately 9.8% is in the top ten. Source material: peripheral blood. The receptors were gathered from a woman over 75 with acute or convalescent COVID-19.

The chain is built from TRBV7-9 and TRBJ2-1, with D hard to call. Germline values: CDR1 SEHNR, CDR2 FQNEAQ (reference sequence). The CDR3 spans 17 residues. V was clipped by 3 bases and J by 2 bases, with 17 bases between them. DNA of the CDR3: TGTGCCAGCAGCTTTATAACGAGTGCTGGTCCCTACAATGAGCAGTTCTTC. As protein: CASSFITSAGPYNEQFF. Drawing the rest from reference TRBV7-9 and TRBJ2-1, the complete variable domain is DTGVSQNPRHKITKRGQNVTFRCDPISEHNRLYWYRQTLGQGPEFLTYFQNEAQLEKSRLLSDRFSAERPKGSFSTLEIQRTEQGDSAMYLCASSFITSAGPYNEQFFGPGTRLTVL.

The V and J genes are TRBV30 and TRBJ1-6; D is possibly TRBD1 (6 bases). V lost 3 bases, J lost 7 bases, and 13 bases lay in between. Germline CDR1 and CDR2: GTSNPN and SVGIG (reference sequence). This CDR3 contains 14 residues. The CDR3 reads CAWRAYRENSPLHF. The CDR3, as DNA: TGTGCCTGGAGGGCTTACAGGGAGAATTCACCCCTCCACTTT.

V is TRBV11-2 and J is TRBJ2-3, with 7 bases fitting TRBD1. The V and J ends lost 2 bases and 0 bases, in that order; junction bases with no gene match: 2. The CDR3 has 15 amino acids. Germline V gene lookup returns CDR1 SGHAT and CDR2 FQNNGV. DNA for the CDR3: TGTGCCAGCAGCTTATGGGACAGTAGCACAGATACGCAGTATTTT. Its protein is CASSLWDSSTDTQYF.